This T cell receptor beta chain was identified during a study of CD8+ T cells in alopecia areata. Study-level information: Treatment with tofacitinib (6 to 18 months) was followed by 6 months off drug. The study, taken as a whole, reports: Normal skin contains resident alphabeta T cells, and these are also sequenced in scalp samples.

Remarks on this clone: What it recognizes is unknown.

TCR sequencing used cDNA made by reverse transcription of extracted RNA. The repertoire was sequenced with immunoSEQ multiplex PCR; TCRdb's copy has only in-frame clones and lacks some. This table holds about 160,000 clones, around 87% found once. From germline, CDR1 is SGDLS and CDR2 YYNGEE. V lost 0 bases and J 5 bases, leaving 5 bases between the germline ends. The CDR3 has 12 amino acids. The sorting of PBMCs gave CD4+ and CD8+ T cells. V and J are TRBV9 and TRBJ1-1; D may be TRBD1 (5 bases). This material consisted of CD8+ T cells sorted from blood, taken at week 0. The origin of this receptor is a human donor with alopecia areata. CDR3 region: CASSVEGTEAFF. The CDR3 DNA follows: TGTGCCAGCAGCGTAGAGGGGACTGAAGCTTTCTTT.